These 6 T cell receptor beta chains originate from one sample sequenced in a study of cytomegalovirus exposure and HLA in healthy donors. Vbeta (60) and Jbeta (13) primers were used in the PCR. Produced via immunoSEQ multiplex PCR; TCRdb's table is partial and in-frame only. The sample consists of under 200,000 clones, 75% to 80% of them appearing once. The sample taken for sequencing was PBMCs. These receptors came from a middle-aged man in good health and CMV-seropositive.

The chain is built from TRBV18 and TRBJ2-2, with TRBD1 matching over 8 bases. Trimming at V came to 3 bases and at J to 1 base, leaving 4 bases not matched to a gene. The CDR3 spans 16 residues. CDR1 KGHSH and CDR2 LQKENI come from the germline V gene. CDR3 DNA sequence: TGTGCCAGCTCACCCACGGACAGGGAGAACACCGGGGAGCTGTTTTTT. Translated, it gives CASSPTDRENTGELFF.

This sequence joins TRBV6-4 and TRBJ2-7, with D maybe TRBD1 (5 bases). Germline loops: CDR1 MRHNA, CDR2 SNTAGT. V was trimmed by 0 bases and J by 6 bases, leaving 9 bases between them. This CDR3 has 13 residues. CDR3 residues: CASSDSWGGEQYF. CDR3 coding DNA: TGTGCCAGCAGTGACTCTTGGGGCGGCGAGCAGTACTTC.

The chain uses TRBV10-1 and TRBJ2-5; D gene uncertain. From germline, CDR1 is WNHNN and CDR2 SYGVQD (reference sequence). The CDR3 length is 13 residues. Trimming took 5 bases from V and 0 from J, leaving 7 bases between them. In DNA form, the CDR3 reads TGCGCCAGCAGTCAGGTGAACCAAGAGACCCAGTACTTC. Its translation: CASSQVNQETQYF.

The gene calls are TRBV5-1 and TRBJ1-1; a possible D gene is TRBD1 (5 bases). CDR1 SGHRS and CDR2 YFSETQ come from the germline V gene. This CDR3 comprises 12 residues. V lost 4 bases, J lost 4 bases, and 8 bases lay in between. In DNA, the CDR3 is TGCGCCAGCAGCCCAGGGCTCACTGAAGCTTTCTTT. Translated: CASSPGLTEAFF.

The chain's CDR3 is CASSLPTGGINEQFF. The CDR3 bases are TGTGCCAGCAGCCTGCCGACAGGGGGAATCAATGAGCAGTTCTTC. The V gene is TRBV4-2, the J gene TRBJ2-1; 9 nucleotides agree with TRBD1. V lost 4 bases, J lost 6 bases, and 7 bases stayed unmatched. The CDR3 totals 15 residues. Looked up from germline, CDR1 is LGHNA and CDR2 is YNFKEQ.

The chain employs TRBV7-9 and TRBJ2-7, with 7 positions matching TRBD1. The germline CDR1 and CDR2 sequences are SEHNR and FQNEAQ (reference sequence). The CDR3 is made up of 15 amino acids. Unmatched junction bases numbered 9, after V lost 5 bases and J lost 2 bases. The CDR3 DNA reads as TGTGCCAGCAGCCGCTGGGACAGCCCAACCTACGAGCAGTACTTC. Translating gives CASSRWDSPTYEQYF. Full variable domain (outside the CDR3, taken from reference TRBV7-9 and TRBJ2-7): DTGVSQNPRHKITKRGQNVTFRCDPISEHNRLYWYRQTLGQGPEFLTYFQNEAQLEKSRLLSDRFSAERPKGSFSTLEIQRTEQGDSAMYLCASSRWDSPTYEQYFGPGTRLTVT.